Listed here are 2 T cell receptor beta chains from one sample, sequenced in a study of blood T cells in healthy people across ages. A second PCR, run for about 7 to 11 cycles, used a sample-barcoded 5' primer plus a J-beta primer mix. Each CDR3 protein is one row after TCRdb ran MiXCR on the 5' RACE reads. The sample has some 1.6 million distinct CDR3 sequences, about 31% seen once. The sequenced material came from blood. The receptor set was obtained from a woman younger than 45 in good health.

In its sample, this clonotype was seen once. The chain uses TRBV10-3 and TRBJ2-3; D not resolved. This CDR3 contains 12 residues. The V end was cut by 7 bases, the J end by 10 bases, with 15 bases between. Germline CDR1 is ENHRY and CDR2 is SYGVKD. The CDR3 DNA is TGTGCCATCACTGGGCCCAATGAGGCGCAGTATTTT. The encoded protein is CAITGPNEAQYF.

This chain links TRBV27 with TRBJ2-1; D not certain. The CDR3 extends over 14 amino acids. In germline, CDR1 is MNHEY, CDR2 SMNVEV (reference sequence). V lost 2 bases and J 3 bases, leaving 8 bases between the germline ends. Here the CDR3 DNA reads TGTGCCAGCAGTTTAAAAGGGCTCTACAATGAGCAGTTCTTC. Translation: CASSLKGLYNEQFF.